The 4 T cell receptor beta chains below all came from one sample that was sequenced in a study of beta chain features in type 1 diabetes. Notes on the study in general: TCRB CDR3s were moderately but significantly shorter in Type 1 diabetes patients in all four CD4+ subsets.

Their antigens are not known. The investigators reverse transcribed all of the isolated RNA, so they sequenced expressed TCRB transcripts. Sequencing used immunoSEQ multiplex PCR; TCRdb keeps in-frame clones, though not all of them. The sample consists of 400,000 or so clones, 8.5% to 10% of them appearing once. Sequencing was carried out using central memory CD4+ T cells from blood. The origin of the receptors is a young man with type 1 diabetes.

This clone was seen only a few times. The rearrangement uses TRBV9 and TRBJ2-1, with 14 nucleotides matching TRBD2. The trim removed 3 bases at V and 7 bases at J, leaving 6 bases unmatched. CDR3 length equals 16 residues. Germline CDR1 and CDR2: SGDLS and YYNGEE. As DNA, the CDR3 is TGTGCCAGCAGCGCTCCCGGGACTAGCGGGAGAAATGAGCAGTTCTTC. This sequence encodes CASSAPGTSGRNEQFF.

This clone was observed a few times. The chain carries TRBV5-1 and TRBJ2-5; TRBD2 matches at 7 bases. The CDR3 is 16 residues long. Losses at the gene ends were 4 bases for V and 5 bases for J; bases not matched to a gene: 14. In germline, CDR1 is SGHRS, CDR2 YFSETQ. The CDR3 sequence is CASSAGTTAGLETQYF. CDR3 coding DNA: TGCGCCAGCAGCGCCGGGACTACCGCCGGTTTGGAGACCCAGTACTTC.

This clone has a handful of counts. The sample carries other DNA sequences with the same CDR3. This chain uses TRBV5-1 with TRBJ2-5, with D unclear. This CDR3 region has 11 residues. The germline V and J ends were trimmed by 2 bases and 3 bases, with 2 bases remaining between them. Per the germline V gene, CDR1 is SGHRS and CDR2 is YFSETQ. CDR3 DNA: TGCGCCAGCAGCTTAGAAGAGACCCAGTACTTC. Amino acids: CASSLEETQYF. The full variable domain, completed using reference TRBV5-1 and TRBJ2-5, is KAGVTQTPRYLIKTRGQQVTLSCSPISGHRSVSWYQQTPGQGLQFLFEYFSETQRNKGNFPGRFSGRQFSNSRSEMNVSTLELGDSALYLCASSLEETQYFGPGTRLLVL.

This clone was picked up many times. In DNA form, the CDR3 reads TGTGCCAGCAGCTTAAATCCGGGGGTCTCTGGAAACACCATATATTTT. Translation: CASSLNPGVSGNTIYF. The V gene is TRBV7-3, the J gene TRBJ1-3; D may be TRBD1 (5 bases). The germline V gene has CDR1 SGHTA and CDR2 FQGTGA. The CDR3 covers 16 residues. V shed 1 base and J shed 0 bases, with 10 bases lying between them.